These 28 T cell receptor beta chains were all obtained from the same sample, sequenced in a study of PD-1 blockade in classical Hodgkin lymphoma. Time point indicated: cycle 4 day 1 (C4D1), after more than 5 weeks of nivolumab. Each patient's relapse followed autologous stem cell transplantation, and brentuximab vedotin exposure varied. TCRdb keeps only in-frame clones here, not all; method: immunoSEQ multiplex PCR. The sample contains 100,000 or so clones, roughly 90% of which appear only once. Material: peripheral blood mononuclear cells (PBMCs), obtained before the fourth cycle of nivolumab. These receptors all stem from a human donor with classical Hodgkin lymphoma.

The J gene is TRBJ1-4, the V gene TRBV27; TRBD1 agrees at 7 bases. The CDR3 contains 14 residues. Germline V gives CDR1 MNHEY, CDR2 SMNVEV (reference sequence). V lost 6 bases to trimming and J lost 8 bases; unmatched junction nucleotides: 9. CDR3 loop: CASRTTGLWEKLFF. The CDR3, as DNA: TGTGCCAGCAGAACGACAGGGTTGTGGGAAAAACTGTTTTTT.

This CDR3 reads CASSSAGGMNEQYF. The DNA for the CDR3 is TGTGCCAGCAGCTCAGCGGGAGGGATGAACGAGCAGTACTTC. V gene TRBV5-6 combines with J gene TRBJ2-7, with 10 bases aligning to TRBD2. The CDR3 covers 14 residues. V lost 3 bases to trimming and J lost 5 bases; unmatched junction nucleotides: 5. Germline CDR1 reads SGHDT; CDR2 reads YYEEEE.

The V and J genes are TRBV4-2 and TRBJ1-3, with 9 bases fitting TRBD1. Germline loops: CDR1 LGHNA, CDR2 YNFKEQ. There are 17 residues in the CDR3. V lost 4 bases and J lost 3; bases outside the gene matches: 10. CDR3 region: CASSPRGQGEFGNTIYF. Written as DNA, the CDR3 is TGTGCCAGCAGCCCACGGGGACAGGGAGAGTTTGGAAACACCATATATTTT.

The chain is built from TRBV29-1 and TRBJ2-1; D is uncertain. Trimming took off 6 bases at V and 6 bases at J, with 9 bases between the two ends. Germline assignment: CDR1 SQVTM and CDR2 ANQGSEA. The CDR3 consists of 11 residues. CDR3 bases: TGCAGCGTCCCTTCTTTCAATGAGCAGTTCTTC. Amino acids: CSVPSFNEQFF.

The genes are TRBV6-1 and TRBJ1-2; unclear D gene. This CDR3 is 13 amino acids long. V was cut by 4 bases and J by 3 bases, with 9 bases left in between. Looked up from germline, CDR1 is MNHNS and CDR2 is SASEGT. The DNA for the CDR3 is TGTGCCAGCAGTGTGACGGAAGACTATGGCTACACCTTC. It encodes CASSVTEDYGYTF.

The rearrangement uses TRBV6-5 and TRBJ1-3; no reliable D call. CDR3 size: 14 residues. V was trimmed by 8 bases and J by 0 bases, leaving 11 bases between them. Germline V CDR1 and CDR2: MNHEY, SVGAGI. The CDR3 nucleotides are TGTGCCAGCTCGTTGACGTCCTCTGGAAACACCATATATTTT. This sequence encodes CASSLTSSGNTIYF.

The CDR3 DNA is TGTGCCACCAGCAGGAGGACCACAACTAATGAAAAACTGTTTTTT. It is translated as CATSRRTTTNEKLFF. This chain links TRBV15 with TRBJ1-4; D is unclear. This CDR3 comprises 15 residues. V shed 3 bases and J shed 0 bases, with 8 bases lying between them. Germline V gene data show CDR1 as LNHNV and CDR2 as YYDKDF (reference sequence). Drawing the rest from reference TRBV15 and TRBJ1-4, the complete variable domain is DAMVIQNPRYQVTQFGKPVTLSCSQTLNHNVMYWYQQKSSQAPKLLFHYYDKDFNNEADTPDNFQSRRPNTSFCFLDIRSPGLGDTAMYLCATSRRTTTNEKLFFGSGTQLSVL.

This clone was detected only a few times. This chain uses TRBV30 with TRBJ1-2, with D perhaps TRBD1 (5 bases). The length of the CDR3 is 12 residues. Germline-derived CDR1 and CDR2 are GTSNPN and SVGIG (reference sequence). V was cut by 4 bases and J by 6 bases, with 12 bases left in between. The CDR3 region is CAWTQGWDGYTF. The CDR3 nucleotides read TGTGCCTGGACTCAGGGATGGGATGGCTACACCTTC.

This clone is labeled medium-sized. The chain carries TRBV7-2 and TRBJ2-5; D gene unclear. The germline V gene encodes CDR1 SGHTA and CDR2 FQGNSA. CDR3 length: 13 residues. V was cut by 5 bases and J by 5 bases, with 12 bases left in between. CDR3: CASSLGRYETQYF. In DNA, the CDR3 is TGTGCCAGCAGCCTGGGTCGGTATGAGACCCAGTACTTC.

The rearrangement uses TRBV2 and TRBJ2-6; D gene ambiguous. CDR3 length: 15 residues. V lost 3 bases to trimming and J lost 0 bases, with 6 bases between them. Per the germline V gene, CDR1 is SNHLY and CDR2 is FYNNEI. The CDR3 reads CASSDPSSGANVLTF. The CDR3 DNA reads TGTGCCAGCAGTGACCCGAGCTCTGGGGCCAACGTCCTGACTTTC.

This clone was counted only a few times. This sequence joins TRBV19 and TRBJ1-5; D is perhaps TRBD1 (6 bases). V dropped 5 bases and J dropped 6 bases, with 14 bases sitting between them. There are 14 residues in the CDR3. Germline CDR1 and CDR2: LNHDA and SQIVND (reference sequence). This CDR3 reads CASSFTGFGQPQHF. The CDR3 DNA reads as TGTGCCAGTAGTTTCACAGGGTTTGGTCAGCCCCAGCATTTT.

V gene TRBV4-3 combines with J gene TRBJ2-6; maybe TRBD1 (6 bases). This CDR3 contains 19 residues. Trimming shortened V by 0 bases and J by 0 bases, and 15 bases separated the two germline ends. Germline values: CDR1 LGHNA, CDR2 YSLEER. The CDR3 coding sequence is TGCGCCAGCAGCCAAGAACGGCAGGGGCCTACCTCTGGGGCCAACGTCCTGACTTTC. This translates into CASSQERQGPTSGANVLTF.

The rearrangement joins TRBV4-3 to TRBJ2-3; 7 nucleotides align to TRBD1. This CDR3 region has 15 residues. V lost 3 bases, J lost 4 bases, and 7 bases stayed unmatched. Looked up from germline, CDR1 is LGHNA and CDR2 is YSLEER. The DNA for the CDR3 is TGCGCCAGCAGCCATAACAGGGGAAGGGCAGATACGCAGTATTTT. Translated, it gives CASSHNRGRADTQYF.

The rearrangement uses TRBV7-9 and TRBJ1-4, with a tentative D call TRBD1 (5 bases). CDR3 length: 16 amino acids. Trimming pared 4 bases from V and 2 bases from J, leaving 14 bases between. Germline CDR1 and CDR2: SEHNR and FQNEAQ (reference sequence). CDR3 residues: CASSWDLWLTNEKLFF. The CDR3 DNA follows: TGTGCCAGCAGCTGGGACCTCTGGCTGACTAATGAAAAACTGTTTTTT. Full variable domain (outside the CDR3, taken from reference TRBV7-9 and TRBJ1-4): DTGVSQNPRHKITKRGQNVTFRCDPISEHNRLYWYRQTLGQGPEFLTYFQNEAQLEKSRLLSDRFSAERPKGSFSTLEIQRTEQGDSAMYLCASSWDLWLTNEKLFFGSGTQLSVL.

This chain joins TRBV14 and TRBJ2-7; D perhaps matches TRBD2 (5 bases). Germline CDR1 reads SGHDN; CDR2 reads FVKESK. The CDR3 loop spans 16 amino acids. Trimming removed 0 bases at V and 4 bases at J, with 16 bases between. CDR3 DNA sequence: TGTGCCAGCAGCCAAGAACGCGGTGCTCGGGGATACGAGCAGTACTTC. Amino acids: CASSQERGARGYEQYF.

The gene calls are TRBV6-5 and TRBJ1-1, with D perhaps matching TRBD1 (6 bases). This CDR3 region has 15 residues. Germline assignment: CDR1 MNHEY and CDR2 SVGAGI. V gave up 0 bases and J gave up 3 bases, with 11 bases separating them. The CDR3 region is CASSYSIRGDTEAFF. CDR3 in DNA: TGTGCCAGCAGTTACTCGATAAGGGGGGACACTGAAGCTTTCTTT.

The gene calls are TRBV18 and TRBJ1-1; TRBD1 aligns across 7 bases. The V and J ends lost 6 bases and 1 base, in that order; junction bases with no gene match: 8. Per the germline V gene, CDR1 is KGHSH and CDR2 is LQKENI. The CDR3 contains 15 residues. In DNA form, the CDR3 reads TGTGCCAGCTCGCCAAACCGGGACAGGAACACTGAAGCTTTCTTT. Translated, it gives CASSPNRDRNTEAFF.

The rearrangement links TRBV30 to TRBJ1-1, with D perhaps matching TRBD1 (6 bases). Germline values: CDR1 GTSNPN, CDR2 SVGIG (reference sequence). With 4 bases removed from V and 4 bases from J, the gap between germline ends came to 10 bases. CDR3 length: 12 residues. CDR3 bases: TGTGCCTGGAAGGGGGATGGCACTGAAGCTTTCTTT. Protein sequence: CAWKGDGTEAFF.

The rearrangement joins TRBV4-3 to TRBJ1-4; a possible D gene is TRBD1 (6 bases). V was trimmed by 2 bases and J by 8 bases, leaving 18 bases between them. CDR1 LGHNA and CDR2 YSLEER come from the germline V gene. The CDR3 is 16 residues long. The CDR3 loop reads CASSQSPFRGGEKLFF. Here the CDR3 DNA reads TGCGCCAGCAGCCAAAGCCCATTCAGGGGTGGCGAAAAACTGTTTTTT.

The gene calls are TRBV29-1 and TRBJ2-7; 9 bases match TRBD1. Trimming took 4 bases from V and 6 from J; bases not matched to a gene: 4. Germline lookup yields CDR1 SQVTM and CDR2 ANQGSEA. This CDR3 contains 12 residues. The CDR3 DNA reads TGCAGCGTTGGACAGGGGGTTGGCGAGCAGTACTTC. Amino acids: CSVGQGVGEQYF.

The chain links TRBV19 to TRBJ1-5, with D uncertain. From germline, CDR1 is LNHDA and CDR2 SQIVND (reference sequence). The CDR3 consists of 15 residues. V dropped 5 bases and J dropped 2 bases, with 13 bases sitting between them. As DNA, the CDR3 is TGTGCCAGTAGTCCCTTGAGTCGGGGCAATCAGCCCCAGCATTTT. Its protein is CASSPLSRGNQPQHF.

This chain uses TRBV6-1 with TRBJ1-2, with unresolved D. CDR3 length: 12 residues. The germline V gene encodes CDR1 MNHNS and CDR2 SASEGT. Trimming pared 5 bases from V and 9 bases from J, leaving 13 bases between. CDR3 protein: CASSLDPWSYTF. For the CDR3, the DNA is TGTGCCAGCAGTTTGGATCCTTGGAGCTACACCTTC.

The CDR3 nucleotides are TGTGCCAGTAGTATCGGAACGACTGAAGCTTTCTTT. This sequence encodes CASSIGTTEAFF. V gene TRBV19 combines with J gene TRBJ1-1; unclear D gene. The CDR3 runs 12 residues. Germline CDR1 and CDR2: LNHDA and SQIVND (reference sequence). V lost 3 bases to trimming and J lost 5 bases, with 7 bases between them.

V and J are TRBV9 and TRBJ2-1; D is unresolved. CDR1 and CDR2 from the germline V gene are SGDLS and YYNGEE. The V end lost 0 bases, the J end lost 8 bases, and 12 bases lay between the germline ends. This CDR3 is built from 14 residues. The CDR3 region has the DNA TGTGCCAGCAGCGTAGGAGCTCTCGTGGATGAGCAGTTCTTC. Translation: CASSVGALVDEQFF.

This clone appeared once. The chain has TRBV7-6 and TRBJ2-3; D is uncertain. CDR3 length: 13 amino acids. The V gene's germline CDR1 is SGHVS and CDR2 FNYEAQ. The germline V and J ends were trimmed by 1 base and 5 bases, with 7 bases remaining between them. Here the CDR3 reads CASSLGWEDTQYF. The CDR3 DNA is TGTGCCAGCAGCTTAGGGTGGGAAGATACGCAGTATTTT.

This clone was counted a single time. This chain uses TRBV25-1 with TRBJ2-2; D perhaps matches TRBD1 (6 bases). Trimming removed 1 base at V and 7 bases at J, with 22 bases between. This CDR3 has 18 residues. Per the germline V gene, CDR1 is MGHDK and CDR2 is SYGVNS. This CDR3 is CASSEFKMGRGKVGELFF. The DNA for the CDR3 is TGTGCCAGCAGTGAATTTAAGATGGGCAGGGGAAAGGTCGGGGAGCTGTTTTTT.

This sequence joins TRBV4-3 and TRBJ2-3, with no clear D. CDR1 is LGHNA, CDR2 YSLEER, per germline. Trimming took off 1 base at V and 1 base at J, with 12 bases between the two ends. This CDR3 comprises 16 residues. The CDR3 DNA is TGCGCCAGCAGCCAAGTTCCGGGTACGGGCACAGATACGCAGTATTTT. Its translation: CASSQVPGTGTDTQYF.

The genes are TRBV5-5 and TRBJ2-7, with D perhaps TRBD2 (6 bases). CDR3 length equals 14 residues. From germline, CDR1 is SGHKS and CDR2 YYEKEE (reference sequence). Trimming left V 2 bases short and J 2 bases short, with 11 bases between. The CDR3 region is CASSFLAAAYEQYF. Written as DNA, the CDR3 is TGTGCCAGCAGCTTTTTAGCGGCAGCCTACGAGCAGTACTTC.